A single sample is the source of the 26 T cell receptor beta chains below, sequenced in a study of post-analysis software for immune sequencing data. Carried by the TCR beta cDNA libraries were unique molecular identifiers. One entry per CDR3 protein results from TCRdb running MiXCR on the PCR reads. The sample carries roughly 540,000 distinct CDR3 sequences, roughly 34% recorded once. Study observations and caveats: Patients used about 5 TRBV segments, including TRBV5-6, TRBV5-1 and TRBV20-1, more often than controls.

No antigen has been assigned to these receptors. The sample taken for sequencing was blood. The receptors were sampled from a girl aged 2-17 years with multiple sclerosis.

The sample holds a few counts of this clonotype. This chain joins TRBV10-2 and TRBJ2-1; the match to TRBD2 covers 8 bases. Germline CDR1 reads WSHSY; CDR2 reads SAAADI. The trim removed 3 bases at V and 3 bases at J, leaving 4 bases unmatched. The CDR3 totals 15 residues. CDR3 DNA: TGCGCCAGCAGTGAAGTGAGCGGGGGCTACAATGAGCAGTTCTTC. This codes for CASSEVSGGYNEQFF.

The J gene is TRBJ1-1, the V gene TRBV20-1; TRBD1 is a possible D gene (5 bases). Germline assignment: CDR1 DFQATT and CDR2 SNEGSKA (reference sequence). The CDR3 has 13 amino acids. With 6 bases removed from V and 0 bases from J, the gap between germline ends came to 11 bases. Here the CDR3 reads CSANRQLNTEAFF. DNA of the CDR3: TGCAGTGCGAACAGACAGTTGAACACTGAAGCTTTCTTT.

The table lists this clonotype with a few counts. The rearrangement uses TRBV10-3 and TRBJ1-5, with D perhaps matching TRBD1 (5 bases). Germline V gives CDR1 ENHRY, CDR2 SYGVKD. V shed 6 bases and J shed 6 bases, with 9 bases lying between them. This CDR3 comprises 12 residues. In nucleotides, the CDR3 is TGTGCCATCAGAGGGGAGGCTCAGCCCCAGCATTTT. Encoded protein: CAIRGEAQPQHF.

The chain combines TRBV4-2 with TRBJ2-5; 8 bases match TRBD2. V trimming: 0 bases; J trimming: 5 bases; junction bases outside the gene matches: 17. CDR1 is LGHNA and CDR2 is YNFKEQ in the germline V gene. The CDR3 totals 19 residues. This CDR3 reads CASSQDPLTSVKSGETQYF. The CDR3 region has the DNA TGTGCCAGCAGCCAAGATCCGCTGACTAGCGTGAAAAGTGGGGAGACCCAGTACTTC.

The V call is TRBV20-1, the J call TRBJ2-5; a possible D gene is TRBD2 (6 bases). TRBJ2-7 matches the DNA end more closely, so the J call is doubtful. The CDR3 is made up of 15 amino acids. Per germline, CDR1 DFQATT and CDR2 SNEGSKA (reference sequence). CDR3 DNA sequence: TGCAGTGCTAGAGATTCACTAGCCGCCGTGTACGAGCAGTACTTC. Protein: CSARDSLAAVYEQYF.

This clonotype was found a few times. The gene calls are TRBV29-1 and TRBJ1-2; weak D call: TRBD1 (6 bases). V shed 1 base and J shed 5 bases, with 14 bases lying between them. Germline CDR1 is SQVTM and CDR2 is ANQGSEA. This CDR3 is built from 14 residues. The CDR3 nucleotides read TGCAGCGTTGAAGCAGGGGACGTCGTATATGGCTACACCTTC. This translates into CSVEAGDVVYGYTF.

This clonotype was detected only a few times. The chain uses TRBV5-1 and TRBJ2-3, with 7 bases lining up with TRBD1. CDR3 size: 15 residues. The V gene's germline CDR1 is SGHRS and CDR2 YFSETQ. Trimming at V came to 3 bases and at J to 7 bases, leaving 11 bases not matched to a gene. The CDR3 DNA sequence: TGCGCCAGCAGCTCGGGGACAGTAGAGGGAAATACGCAGTATTTT. Translated, it gives CASSSGTVEGNTQYF.

This clonotype occurred a few times. The chain has TRBV20-1 and TRBJ1-6; 7 positions match TRBD1. The CDR3 extends over 13 amino acids. Germline V gives CDR1 DFQATT, CDR2 SNEGSKA (reference sequence). V lost 5 bases to trimming and J lost 8 bases; unmatched junction nucleotides: 6. The CDR3, as DNA: TGCAGTGCTGGACAGGTTTTGGATTCACCCCTCCACTTT. Translated, it gives CSAGQVLDSPLHF.

The chain links TRBV20-1 to TRBJ2-7, with D unclear. The end of the DNA fits TRBJ2-5 better, so the J call may be wrong. CDR3 size: 12 residues. From germline, CDR1 is DFQATT and CDR2 SNEGSKA (reference sequence). The DNA for the CDR3 is TGCAGTGCTAGGGACGAGGCTGAGACCCAGTACTTC. Its protein is CSARDEAETQYF.

The rearrangement links TRBV11-2 to TRBJ2-4; D is ambiguous. The length of the CDR3 is 14 residues. V lost 7 bases to trimming and J lost 7 bases, with 17 bases between them. Germline CDR1 SGHAT, CDR2 FQNNGV. CDR3 sequence reads: CASNPEVAANIQYF. The CDR3 DNA follows: TGTGCCAGCAACCCTGAGGTCGCGGCGAACATTCAGTACTTC.

The chain is built from TRBV20-1 and TRBJ2-3, with D possibly TRBD2 on 6 matching bases. The CDR3 has 14 residues. V dropped 3 bases and J dropped 4 bases, with 14 bases sitting between them. The V gene's germline CDR1 is DFQATT and CDR2 SNEGSKA (reference sequence). The CDR3 sequence: CSARRGLPPDTQYF. The CDR3 DNA follows: TGCAGTGCTAGGCGGGGCTTACCCCCAGATACGCAGTATTTT.

The chain links TRBV12-3 or TRBV12-4 to TRBJ1-6; D gene uncertain. Trimming stripped 3 bases from V and 4 bases from J, with 10 bases between. This CDR3 spans 15 amino acids. The CDR3 reads CASSFIRDYNSPLHF. For the CDR3, the DNA is TGTGCCAGCAGTTTCATAAGGGATTATAATTCACCCCTCCACTTT.

DNA for the CDR3: TGCGCCAGCAGTGAGTCGGGGGAAGCAGATACGCAGTATTTT. Translating it yields CASSESGEADTQYF. The chain links TRBV10-2 to TRBJ2-3; D is tentatively TRBD1 or TRBD2 (5 bases each). Germline values: CDR1 WSHSY, CDR2 SAAADI. Trimming took off 0 bases at V and 4 bases at J, with 8 bases between the two ends. The CDR3 spans 14 residues.

The V call is TRBV18, the J call TRBJ2-3; D ambiguous. The V gene's germline CDR1 is KGHSH and CDR2 LQKENI. This CDR3 is 15 amino acids long. V lost 3 bases, J lost 5 bases, and 15 bases lay in between. CDR3 coding DNA: TGTGCCAGCTCACCGCCCGGAACCGGCGGAGATACGCAGTATTTT. Residues: CASSPPGTGGDTQYF. Looking up the rest from reference TRBV18 and TRBJ2-3 gives the full variable domain: NAGVMQNPRHLVRRRGQEARLRCSPMKGHSHVYWYRQLPEEGLKFMVYLQKENIIDESGMPKERFSAEFPKEGPSILRIQQVVRGDSAAYFCASSPPGTGGDTQYFGPGTRLTVL.

The chain carries TRBV18 and TRBJ2-1; no clear D gene. Germline V gene data show CDR1 as KGHSH and CDR2 as LQKENI. The CDR3 loop spans 12 amino acids. Trimming removed 4 bases at V and 7 bases at J, with 8 bases between. The CDR3 region has the DNA TGTGCCAGCTCACAGCAGGATAATGAGCAGTTCTTC. Amino acid sequence: CASSQQDNEQFF.

This clonotype has just a few counts. The chain couples TRBV6-1 to TRBJ2-5; TRBD2 matches 7 bases. Germline V gives CDR1 MNHNS, CDR2 SASEGT. V shed 2 bases, J shed 3 bases, and the junction held 6 bases outside the gene matches. The CDR3 contains 15 residues. The CDR3 here is CASSEPSGTKETQYF. The CDR3 DNA reads as TGTGCCAGCAGTGAACCTAGCGGCACCAAAGAGACCCAGTACTTC.

About this clonotype itself: A much larger clone lies one base from this, so it may be a read error. The V gene is TRBV20-1, the J gene TRBJ2-7; TRBD1 aligns across 7 bases. CDR1 and CDR2 (germline): DFQATT, SNEGSKA (reference sequence). CDR3 length equals 12 residues. Germline trimming cut 4 bases from V and 9 bases from J; bases unmatched to any gene: 9. This CDR3 reads CSATAGGSWQYF. CDR3 sequence (DNA): TGCAGTGCTACCGCAGGGGGAAGTTGGCAGTACTTC.

This clonotype has a handful of counts. V and J are TRBV14 and TRBJ2-7; D remains unclear. The germline V gene has CDR1 SGHDN and CDR2 FVKESK. This CDR3 region has 12 residues. Trimming removed 1 base from V and 7 bases from J, with 8 bases in between. This chain's CDR3 is CASSQVSFEQYF. The CDR3 coding sequence is TGTGCCAGCAGCCAAGTCTCCTTTGAGCAGTACTTC.

The CDR3 DNA reads as TGCGCCAGCAGCCAAGATCAACCAGGGGGCCGTCAGCCCCAGCATTTT. It specifies CASSQDQPGGRQPQHF. The V gene is TRBV4-1, the J gene TRBJ1-5; 8 bases agree with TRBD1. V was pared by 0 bases and J by 6 bases, with 7 bases of the junction left unmatched. This CDR3 has 16 amino acids. Looked up from germline, CDR1 is MGHRA and CDR2 is YSYEKL.

This clonotype was recorded a few times. The rearrangement links TRBV29-1 to TRBJ2-3, with D possibly matching TRBD2 (5 bases). Germline V gene sequence: CDR1 SQVTM, CDR2 ANQGSEA. This CDR3 spans 14 amino acids. Trimming took off 4 bases at V and 0 bases at J, with 11 bases between the two ends. The CDR3 DNA is TGCAGCGTTGTACTAGGACCTAGCACAGATACGCAGTATTTT. This translates into CSVVLGPSTDTQYF.

The genes are TRBV5-1 and TRBJ2-1; 12 bases line up with TRBD2. Germline lookup yields CDR1 SGHRS and CDR2 YFSETQ. V lost 4 bases, J lost 5 bases, and 10 bases stayed unmatched. CDR3 size: 17 residues. CDR3 amino acids: CASSRRESSGGDNEQFF. CDR3 coding DNA: TGCGCCAGCAGCCGTCGAGAATCTAGCGGGGGGGACAATGAGCAGTTCTTC.

This sequence joins TRBV20-1 and TRBJ1-1; perhaps TRBD1 as D (6 bases). This CDR3 is built from 14 residues. Germline V gives CDR1 DFQATT, CDR2 SNEGSKA (reference sequence). Trimming left V 5 bases short and J 0 bases short, with 13 bases between. The CDR3 loop is CSAVGTHMNTEAFF. The CDR3 coding sequence is TGCAGTGCTGTCGGGACACACATGAACACTGAAGCTTTCTTT.

This clonotype has only a few counts. This chain joins TRBV7-3 and TRBJ1-1; D unresolved. Between the trimmed V and J ends, which lost 0 bases and 9 bases, there was a span of 8 bases. The CDR3 covers 12 residues. CDR1 and CDR2 from the germline V gene are SGHTA and FQGTGA. CDR3 amino acids: CASSLTGTQAFF. DNA of the CDR3: TGTGCCAGCAGCTTAACAGGCACCCAAGCTTTCTTT. The whole variable domain, filled in from reference TRBV7-3 and TRBJ1-1, reads GAGVSQTPSNKVTEKGKYVELRCDPISGHTALYWYRQSLGQGPEFLIYFQGTGAADDSGLPNDRFFAVRPEGSVSTLKIQRTERGDSAVYLCASSLTGTQAFFGQGTRLTVV.

This CDR3 is CSAALGGFSYEQYF. The CDR3 region has the DNA TGCAGTGCTGCCCTCGGGGGCTTTTCCTACGAGCAGTACTTC. J is TRBJ2-7 and V is TRBV20-1; D might be TRBD1 or TRBD2, each matching 6 bases. Trimming pared 5 bases from V and 1 base from J, leaving 15 bases between. Germline lookup yields CDR1 DFQATT and CDR2 SNEGSKA (reference sequence). The CDR3 sequence is 14 residues long.

This clonotype was observed a few times. The chain couples TRBV5-6 to TRBJ1-2; D remains unclear. Germline V gene lookup returns CDR1 SGHDT and CDR2 YYEEEE. The ends were cut back, 1 base at V and 1 base at J, with 8 bases in the middle. This CDR3 contains 14 residues. As DNA, the CDR3 is TGTGCCAGCAGCTTGCAGGAGATTAACTATGGCTACACCTTC. Translated: CASSLQEINYGYTF.

V is TRBV7-2 and J is TRBJ1-1, with D uncertain. There are 13 residues in the CDR3. CDR1 is SGHTA, CDR2 FQGNSA, per germline. V lost 5 bases and J lost 1, with 8 bases in between. The CDR3 DNA follows: TGTGCCAGCAGCAAGTGGGGGAACACTGAAGCTTTCTTT. It yields the protein CASSKWGNTEAFF.